The rows below give T cell receptor beta chains drawn from one sample of a study of blood T cell repertoires in COVID-19. Method: immunoSEQ multiplex PCR; TCRdb's copy keeps in-frame clones and lacks some. The sample lists hundreds of thousands of clones, around 80% seen once, with roughly 4% in the top ten. Material: PBMCs or T cells enriched from blood (not recorded which). These receptors were obtained from a young man with acute COVID-19. The CDR3 runs from the conserved cysteine through the conserved F or W. Fields, in order: D gene, clone size, V gene, J gene, CDR3 protein, CDR3 DNA. The D gene is left open where the match is weak. For some rows the clone size is stated as once, few or many, or as a class when expanded; others skip it.

>-|-|TRBV6-5|TRBJ1-4
CASRSRGATNEKLFF
TGTGCCAGCAGGTCCCGGGGGGCGACTAATGAAAAACTGTTTTTT
>-|few|TRBV29-1|TRBJ1-1
CSVGRGRNTEAFF
TGCAGCGTCGGCCGAGGGAGGAACACTGAAGCTTTCTTT
>TRBD2|-|TRBV11-3|TRBJ2-1
CASSRWTSGASPEQFF
TGTGCCAGCAGCCGATGGACTAGCGGGGCATCCCCGGAGCAGTTCTTC
>TRBD1|-|TRBV25-1|TRBJ1-4
CASSDPGGYGEKLFF
TGTGCCAGCAGTGACCCAGGGGGCTACGGTGAAAAACTGTTTTTT
>-|-|TRBV5-4|TRBJ1-4
CASSLEGGRFITPNEKLFF
TGTGCCAGCAGCTTGGAGGGGGGGCGCTTCATAACCCCCAATGAAAAACTGTTTTTT
>TRBD1|-|TRBV7-8|TRBJ1-4
CASSLGQPNEKLFF
TGTGCCAGCAGCTTGGGACAGCCGAATGAAAAACTGTTTTTT
>-|-|TRBV5-6|TRBJ2-3
CASSLRSGISTDTQYF
TGTGCCAGCAGCTTGCGAAGCGGAATAAGCACAGATACGCAGTATTTT
>-|-|TRBV24-1|TRBJ1-2
CATSDVSARGYTF
TGTGCCACCAGTGATGTCTCAGCGAGGGGCTACACCTTC
>TRBD1|-|TRBV4-1|TRBJ1-4
CASSGTGGEKLFF
TGCGCCAGCAGCGGGACAGGGGGTGAAAAACTGTTTTTT
>TRBD1|-|TRBV25-1|TRBJ2-2
CASSSLQGTGELFF
TGTGCCAGCAGTAGCTTACAGGGGACCGGGGAGCTGTTTTTT
>-|few|TRBV5-8|TRBJ2-2
CASSIGTRNTGELFF
TGTGCCAGCAGCATCGGGACAAGGAACACCGGGGAGCTGTTTTTT
>-|-|TRBV9|TRBJ2-1
CASSDLSSYNEQFF
TGTGCCAGCAGCGACCTTAGCTCCTACAATGAGCAGTTCTTC
>TRBD1|few|TRBV5-5|TRBJ1-5
CASSLETGGQPQHF
TGTGCCAGCAGCTTGGAGACAGGGGGTCAGCCCCAGCATTTT
>-|-|TRBV6-1|TRBJ1-1
CASSYSGVTEAFF
TGTGCCAGCAGTTATTCAGGGGTCACTGAAGCTTTCTTT
>TRBD1|-|TRBV19|TRBJ1-5
CATAYRGYQPQHF
TGTGCCACAGCTTACAGGGGCTATCAGCCCCAGCATTTT
>-|-|TRBV27|TRBJ2-1
CASSLWDGGNEQFF
TGTGCCAGCAGTTTATGGGACGGGGGCAATGAGCAGTTCTTC
>-|-|TRBV6-5|TRBJ2-6
CASSIQGFGANVLTF
TGTGCCAGCAGTATACAGGGCTTCGGGGCCAACGTCCTGACTTTC
>TRBD2|few|TRBV19|TRBJ2-3
CASRKASGSTDTQYF
TGTGCCAGTAGAAAGGCTAGCGGGAGTACAGATACGCAGTATTTT
>-|-|TRBV3-1/TRBV3-2|TRBJ1-2
CASSQDLATLYGYTF
TGTGCCAGCAGCCAAGATTTAGCGACACTCTATGGCTACACCTTC
>-|-|TRBV7-2|TRBJ1-3
CASSSSSGNTIYF
TGTGCCAGCAGCTCATCCTCTGGAAACACCATATATTTT
>-|-|TRBV6-5|TRBJ2-2
CASSYSPGRTGELFF
TGTGCCAGCAGTTACTCACCAGGGAGGACCGGGGAGCTGTTTTTT
>-|once|TRBV19|TRBJ2-5
CASSIVGAETQYF
TGTGCCAGTAGTATCGTGGGGGCAGAGACCCAGTACTTC
>TRBD2|-|TRBV9|TRBJ2-2
CASSPGLAGHGELFF
TGTGCCAGCAGCCCCGGACTAGCCGGGCACGGGGAGCTGTTTTTT
>TRBD2|-|TRBV28|TRBJ2-5
CASSPPGGGRETQYF
TGTGCCAGCAGTCCCCCGGGCGGGGGGAGAGAGACCCAGTACTTC
>-|-|TRBV6-5|TRBJ1-6
CASSYTSKGWASPLHF
TGTGCCAGCAGTTACACATCGAAGGGGTGGGCTTCACCCCTCCACTTT